The 5 T cell receptor beta chains listed next were all sequenced from one sample in a study of blood T cells in healthy people across ages. Then a second PCR, running roughly 7 to 11 cycles, was carried out with a sample-barcoded 5' primer and a J-beta primer mix. TCRdb fed the 5' RACE reads into MiXCR, producing one record per CDR3 protein. Here the sample spans around 1,000,000 distinct CDR3 sequences, approximately 25% being singletons. The sample was also linked to a second study, of T cells of mothers and their children.

Input material: blood. The receptors originated from a girl aged 2-10 years in good health.

This clonotype came up a few times. This chain connects TRBV4-2 to TRBJ2-7; tentatively, D is TRBD2 (6 bases). V lost 1 base and J 0 bases, leaving 7 bases between the germline ends. CDR1 LGHNA and CDR2 YNFKEQ come from the germline V gene. The CDR3 has 14 residues. The CDR3 region is CASSQGDFSYEQYF. The CDR3 coding sequence is TGTGCCAGCAGCCAAGGGGACTTCTCCTACGAGCAGTACTTC.

The CDR3 DNA reads as TGTGCCAGCAGCCAAGAAAATCTTGGCTACACCTTC. Translation: CASSQENLGYTF. The rearrangement joins TRBV3-1 to TRBJ1-2; D uncertain. V was pared by 0 bases and J by 7 bases, with 6 bases between. The CDR3 runs to 12 residues. CDR1 is LGHDT and CDR2 is YNNKEL in the germline V gene (reference sequence).

This chain links TRBV20-1 with TRBJ2-1; 13 positions agree with TRBD2. The CDR3 totals 17 residues. CDR1 and CDR2 (germline): DFQATT, SNEGSKA (reference sequence). V lost 1 base to trimming and J lost 5 bases; unmatched junction nucleotides: 8. The chain's CDR3 is CSARGPGLAGLDNEQFF. CDR3 DNA sequence: TGCAGTGCTAGAGGCCCGGGACTAGCGGGACTCGACAATGAGCAGTTCTTC.

This clonotype was seen a handful of times. V gene TRBV3-1 combines with J gene TRBJ2-1; D possibly corresponds to TRBD1 (6 bases). The CDR3 covers 15 residues. Germline CDR1 LGHDT, CDR2 YNNKEL (reference sequence). V dropped 2 bases and J dropped 9 bases, with 17 bases sitting between them. CDR3 sequence: CASSQLRQGRGEQFF. Written as DNA, the CDR3 is TGTGCCAGCAGCCAATTAAGGCAGGGGAGAGGTGAGCAGTTCTTC.

This clonotype was detected only a few times. This chain links TRBV7-9 with TRBJ2-1; 9 positions match TRBD1. V was clipped by 5 bases and J by 7 bases; unmatched bases: 18. Germline loops: CDR1 SEHNR, CDR2 FQNEAQ (reference sequence). The CDR3 has 18 amino acids. This CDR3 is CASSPGQGRTSLKNEQFF. CDR3 in DNA: TGTGCCAGCAGCCCTGGACAGGGGCGGACCAGTCTTAAAAATGAGCAGTTCTTC.